This TCR beta chain was sequenced during a study of coeliac disease (dated by TCRdb to the early 2020s). For context, the study as a whole: Each coeliac patient was placed into one of three groups: newly diagnosed active disease, refractory coeliac disease type I, or disease controlled by a gluten-free diet. High-resolution HLA typing was unavailable, so biased TRBV7-2 usage was queried as a proof of principle. Small intestinal lymphocyte fractions from coeliac and non-coeliac patients were analysed in the study using next-generation sequencing of rearranged TRB and TRG CDR3 regions. The study set out to describe the TR repertoires of small intestinal T cells in active coeliac disease, refractory type I coeliac disease, and coeliac disease treated with a gluten-free diet. A total of 30 or so patients were included in the full study, of whom 22 had serologically confirmed coeliac disease and 8 were controls with non-small intestinal disorders. TRB sequencing succeeded for samples from around 28 subjects, including 20 to 25 paired bulk unsorted intraepithelial and lamina propria cell samples.

Cells were frozen in liquid nitrogen in DMSO/FBS as aliquots of 500,000 to 550,000 cells, with a single aliquot from each fraction going to sequencing. Every one of the 30 patients in the study had endoscopy and a small intestinal biopsy. To release intraepithelial cells, biopsies were stirred at 37 degrees Celsius for one hour in RPMI containing EGTA, MgCl2 and 1% FBS. Genomic DNA was extracted from frozen unsorted cell fractions with the Qiagen DNeasy blood extraction kit. A remark on this clone: Which antigen it targets is not known. Qualities for individual bases were not recorded, and no much larger clone is one base off.

Overall study outcomes, separate from this receptor: Lower clonality than in controls was observed in the TRB and TRG repertoires of active coeliac intraepithelial and lamina propria samples, suggesting that diverse T cells were recruited. For the most part, TRB repertoires were private, with most amino acid sequences found in only one sample, and V-gene usage showed no significant difference across disease groups. In the authors' view, the approach was unsuitable for unbiased detection of gliadin-specific T cells, since gliadin-specific T cells are scarce and rarely shared between patients. Cross-contamination between compartments was possible, because separating intraepithelial cells from lamina propria cells did not produce high-purity fractions.

The CDR3 runs 13 residues from the cysteine to the phenylalanine. This entry keeps only the CDR3 DNA: 39 bases, framed from base 1. Trimming costs V 5 bases and J 0 bases, and their ends lie 7 bases apart. Taken from the germline V gene, the CDR1 and CDR2 loops are SGHTA and FQGTGA. The library was built by means of the immunoSEQ multiplex PCR assay. The TR loci underwent multiplexed PCR amplification, with J gene segments targeted by reverse primers and V gene segments targeted by forward primers. The Illumina HiSeq System was used to sequence the amplified CDR3 regions. The source study handled its data this way. A nearest-neighbour algorithm merged closely related reads to remove PCR and sequencing errors and collapse data into unique sequences. Repertoires were summarised by clonality and by T cell density, defined as TR molecules per amount of genomic DNA input. CDR3 amino acid sequences present in at least 80% of unsorted samples were defined as public TRs and were then tested for differential abundance between coeliac and control samples. Kruskal-Wallis tests followed by Dunn post-tests were used to test for differences in clonality and density between disease groups. TCRdb limited this immuneACCESS table to in-frame rearrangements with V and J called. A share of clones is missing; checked studies link under half to unresolved V genes, and the rest is unexplained. The V and J calls and clone size come from that table; D and trimming were worked out from the DNA. The table for this sample lists thousands of clones; roughly 70% of them were counted only once. The leading ten clones occupy around 14% of the sample.

The receptor chain draws on TRBV7-3 and TRBJ2-5, with the D gene not clear enough to name. The TCR sequence derives from a man younger than 30 with celiac disease on a gluten-free diet. Sequencing used intraepithelial lymphocytes from the gut. In the paper's terms, the cell subset or site label means: intraepithelial cell (IEC) fraction of small intestinal biopsy. The sequenced DNA: TGTGCCAGCAGCCGGAGCGACCAAGAGACCCAGTACTTC. This translates into CASSRSDQETQYF.